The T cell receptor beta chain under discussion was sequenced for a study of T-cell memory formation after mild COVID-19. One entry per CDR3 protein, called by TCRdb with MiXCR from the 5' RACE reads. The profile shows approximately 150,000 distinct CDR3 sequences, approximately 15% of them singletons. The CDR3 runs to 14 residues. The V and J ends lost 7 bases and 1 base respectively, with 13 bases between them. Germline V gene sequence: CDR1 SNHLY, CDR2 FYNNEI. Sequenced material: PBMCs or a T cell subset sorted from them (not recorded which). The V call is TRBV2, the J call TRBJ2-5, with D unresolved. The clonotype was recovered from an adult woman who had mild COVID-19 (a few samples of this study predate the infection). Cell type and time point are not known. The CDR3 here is CASTAKALQETQYF. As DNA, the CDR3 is TGTGCCAGCACGGCAAAAGCCCTCCAAGAGACCCAGTACTTC.